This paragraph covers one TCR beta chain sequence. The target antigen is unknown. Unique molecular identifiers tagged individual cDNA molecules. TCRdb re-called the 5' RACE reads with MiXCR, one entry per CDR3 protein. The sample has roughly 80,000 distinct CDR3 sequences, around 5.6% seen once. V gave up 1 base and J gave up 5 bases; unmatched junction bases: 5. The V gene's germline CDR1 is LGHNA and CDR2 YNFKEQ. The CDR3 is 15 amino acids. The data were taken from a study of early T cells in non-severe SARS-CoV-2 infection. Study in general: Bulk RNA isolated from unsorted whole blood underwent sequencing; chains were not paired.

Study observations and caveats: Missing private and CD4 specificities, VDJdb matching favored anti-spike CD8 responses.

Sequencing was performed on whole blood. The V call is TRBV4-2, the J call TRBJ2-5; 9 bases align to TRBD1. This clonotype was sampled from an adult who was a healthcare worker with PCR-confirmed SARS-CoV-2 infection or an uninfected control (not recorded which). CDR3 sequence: CASSQVETGGETQYF. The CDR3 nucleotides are TGTGCCAGCAGCCAAGTGGAGACAGGGGGGGAGACCCAGTACTTC.